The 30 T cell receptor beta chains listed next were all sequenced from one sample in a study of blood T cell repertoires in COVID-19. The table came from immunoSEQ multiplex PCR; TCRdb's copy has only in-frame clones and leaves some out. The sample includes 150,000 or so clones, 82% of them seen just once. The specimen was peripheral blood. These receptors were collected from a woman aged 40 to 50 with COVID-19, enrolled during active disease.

This CDR3 reads CASSPGQSTDTQYF. In nucleotides, the CDR3 is TGCGCCAGCAGTCCGGGACAGAGCACAGATACGCAGTATTTT. This rearrangement joins TRBV5-1 to TRBJ2-3, with 7 bases aligning to TRBD1. Germline loops: CDR1 SGHRS, CDR2 YFSETQ. This CDR3 region has 14 residues. V shed 5 bases and J 0 bases; nucleotides not matched to a gene: 3.

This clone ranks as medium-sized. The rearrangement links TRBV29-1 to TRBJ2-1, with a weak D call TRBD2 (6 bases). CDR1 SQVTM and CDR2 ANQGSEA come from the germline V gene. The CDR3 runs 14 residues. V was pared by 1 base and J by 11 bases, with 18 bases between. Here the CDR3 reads CSVEGGVGGLKQFF. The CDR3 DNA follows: TGCAGCGTTGAAGGTGGTGTGGGAGGCCTCAAGCAGTTCTTC.

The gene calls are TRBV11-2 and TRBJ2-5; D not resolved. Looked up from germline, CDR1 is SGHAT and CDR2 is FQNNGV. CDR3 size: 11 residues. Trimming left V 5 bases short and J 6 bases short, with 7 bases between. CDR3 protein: CASSHTQTQYF. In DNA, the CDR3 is TGTGCCAGCAGCCACACCCAGACCCAGTACTTC. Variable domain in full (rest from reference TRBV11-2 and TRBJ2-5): EAGVAQSPRYKIIEKRQSVAFWCNPISGHATLYWYQQILGQGPKLLIQFQNNGVVDDSQLPKDRFSAERLKGVDSTLKIQPAKLEDSAVYLCASSHTQTQYFGPGTRLLVL.

The CDR3 DNA reads as TGTGCCAGCAGCTTGGGACAGGGGGTCGGCACAGATACGCAGTATTTT. Its translation is CASSLGQGVGTDTQYF. The chain is built from TRBV7-9 and TRBJ2-3, with 11 bases lining up with TRBD1. The CDR3 totals 16 residues. The V gene end was trimmed by 3 bases and the J gene end by 1 base; junction bases not matched to a gene: 3. The V gene's germline CDR1 is SEHNR and CDR2 FQNEAQ (reference sequence).

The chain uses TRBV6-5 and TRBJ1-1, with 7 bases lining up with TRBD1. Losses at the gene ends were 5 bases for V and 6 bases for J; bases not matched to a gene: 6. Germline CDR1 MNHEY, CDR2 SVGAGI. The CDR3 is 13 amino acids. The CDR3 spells CASSTLGQAEAFF. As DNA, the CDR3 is TGTGCCAGCAGTACCCTCGGACAGGCTGAAGCTTTCTTT.

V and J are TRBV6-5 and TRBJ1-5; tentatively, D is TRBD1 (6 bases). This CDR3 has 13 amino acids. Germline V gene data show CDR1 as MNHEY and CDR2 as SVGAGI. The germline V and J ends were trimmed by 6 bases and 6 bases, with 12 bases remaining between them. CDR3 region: CASRLTGPQPQHF. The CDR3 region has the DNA TGTGCCAGCAGATTGACAGGCCCTCAGCCCCAGCATTTT.

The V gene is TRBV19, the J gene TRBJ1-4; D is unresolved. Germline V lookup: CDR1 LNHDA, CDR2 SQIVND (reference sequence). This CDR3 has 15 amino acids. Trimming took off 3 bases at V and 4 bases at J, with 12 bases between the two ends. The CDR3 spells CASSMIAGFNEKLFF. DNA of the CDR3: TGTGCCAGTAGTATGATCGCGGGATTTAATGAAAAACTGTTTTTT.

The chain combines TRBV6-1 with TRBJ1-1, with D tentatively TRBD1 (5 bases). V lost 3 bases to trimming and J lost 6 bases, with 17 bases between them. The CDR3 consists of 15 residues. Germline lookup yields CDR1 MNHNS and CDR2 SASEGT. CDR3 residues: CASSDIGGDYPEAFF. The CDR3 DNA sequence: TGTGCCAGCAGTGATATCGGGGGGGACTATCCTGAAGCTTTCTTT.

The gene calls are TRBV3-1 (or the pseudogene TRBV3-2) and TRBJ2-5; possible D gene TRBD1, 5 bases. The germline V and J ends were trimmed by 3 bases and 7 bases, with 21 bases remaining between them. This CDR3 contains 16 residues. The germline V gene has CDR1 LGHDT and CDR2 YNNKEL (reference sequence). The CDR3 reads CASSHSGRQGVWTQYF. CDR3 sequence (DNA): TGTGCCAGCAGCCATTCGGGCCGCCAAGGGGTTTGGACCCAGTACTTC.

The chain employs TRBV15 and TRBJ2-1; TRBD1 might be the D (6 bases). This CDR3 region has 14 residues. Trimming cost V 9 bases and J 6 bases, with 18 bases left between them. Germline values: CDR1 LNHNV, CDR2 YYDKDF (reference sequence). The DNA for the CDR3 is TGTGCCACTGGAAGGACAGCCTCAATCAATGAGCAGTTCTTC. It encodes CATGRTASINEQFF.

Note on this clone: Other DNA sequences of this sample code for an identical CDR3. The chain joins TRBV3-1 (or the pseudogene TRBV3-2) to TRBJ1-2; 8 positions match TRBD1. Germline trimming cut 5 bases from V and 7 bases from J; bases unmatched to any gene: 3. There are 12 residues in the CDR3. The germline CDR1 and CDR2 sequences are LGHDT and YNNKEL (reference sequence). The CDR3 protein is CASSTQGGGYTF. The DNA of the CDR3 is TGTGCCAGCAGCACACAGGGGGGTGGCTACACCTTC.

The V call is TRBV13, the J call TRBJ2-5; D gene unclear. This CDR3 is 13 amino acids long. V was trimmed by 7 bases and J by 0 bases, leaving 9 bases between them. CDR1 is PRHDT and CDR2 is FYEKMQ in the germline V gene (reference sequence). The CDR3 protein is CASTRGYQETQYF. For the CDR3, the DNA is TGTGCCAGCACGCGTGGTTACCAAGAGACCCAGTACTTC. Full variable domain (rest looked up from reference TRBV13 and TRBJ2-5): AAGVIQSPRHLIKEKRETATLKCYPIPRHDTVYWYQQGPGQDPQFLISFYEKMQSDKGSIPDRFSAQQFSDYHSELNMSSLELGDSALYFCASTRGYQETQYFGPGTRLLVL.

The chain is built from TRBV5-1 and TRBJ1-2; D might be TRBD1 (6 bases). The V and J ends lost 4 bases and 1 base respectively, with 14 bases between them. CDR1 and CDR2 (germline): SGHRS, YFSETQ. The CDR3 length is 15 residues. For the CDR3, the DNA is TGCGCCAGCAGCAGGACAGACAACTTTAACTATGGCTACACCTTC. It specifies CASSRTDNFNYGYTF.

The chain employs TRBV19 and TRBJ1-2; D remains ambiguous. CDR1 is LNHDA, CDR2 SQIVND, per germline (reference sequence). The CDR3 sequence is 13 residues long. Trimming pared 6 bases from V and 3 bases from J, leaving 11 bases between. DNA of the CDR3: TGTGCCAGTAGCCGTACAGCGGACTATGGCTACACCTTC. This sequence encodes CASSRTADYGYTF. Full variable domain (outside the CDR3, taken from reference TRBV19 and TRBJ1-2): DGGITQSPKYLFRKEGQNVTLSCEQNLNHDAMYWYRQDPGQGLRLIYYSQIVNDFQKGDIAEGYSVSREKKESFPLTVTSAQKNPTAFYLCASSRTADYGYTFGSGTRLTVV.

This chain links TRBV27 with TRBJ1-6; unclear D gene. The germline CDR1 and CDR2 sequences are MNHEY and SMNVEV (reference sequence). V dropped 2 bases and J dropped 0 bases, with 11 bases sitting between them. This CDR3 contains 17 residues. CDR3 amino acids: CASSLRQRNSYNSPLHF. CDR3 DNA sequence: TGTGCCAGCAGTTTACGCCAGAGGAACTCCTATAATTCACCCCTCCACTTT.

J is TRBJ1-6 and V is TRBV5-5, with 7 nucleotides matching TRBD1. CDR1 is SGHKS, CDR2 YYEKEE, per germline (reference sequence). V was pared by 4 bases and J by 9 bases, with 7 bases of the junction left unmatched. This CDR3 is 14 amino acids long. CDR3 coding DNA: TGTGCCAGCAGCACGGGACAGCCTAGTTCACCCCTCCACTTT. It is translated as CASSTGQPSSPLHF.

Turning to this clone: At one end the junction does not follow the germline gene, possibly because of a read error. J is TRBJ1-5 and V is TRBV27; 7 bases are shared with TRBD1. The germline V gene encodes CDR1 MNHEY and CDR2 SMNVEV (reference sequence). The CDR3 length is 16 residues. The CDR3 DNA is TGTGCCAGCAGTTTATCTCTAGGGGGCGGCAACCAGCCCCAGCATTTT. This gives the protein CASSLSLGGGNQPQHF.

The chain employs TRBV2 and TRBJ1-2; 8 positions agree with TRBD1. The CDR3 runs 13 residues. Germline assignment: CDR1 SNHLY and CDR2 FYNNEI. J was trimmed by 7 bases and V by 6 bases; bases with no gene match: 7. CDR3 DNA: TGTGCCAGCAGCCCAGGGGGCGCGGGTGGCTACACCTTC. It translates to CASSPGGAGGYTF.

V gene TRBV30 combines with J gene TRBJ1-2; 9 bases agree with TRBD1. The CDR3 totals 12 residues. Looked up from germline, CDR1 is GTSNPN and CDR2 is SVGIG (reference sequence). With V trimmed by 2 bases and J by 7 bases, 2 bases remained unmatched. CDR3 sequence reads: CAWSQTGGGYTF. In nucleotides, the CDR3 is TGTGCCTGGAGTCAGACAGGGGGTGGCTACACCTTC.

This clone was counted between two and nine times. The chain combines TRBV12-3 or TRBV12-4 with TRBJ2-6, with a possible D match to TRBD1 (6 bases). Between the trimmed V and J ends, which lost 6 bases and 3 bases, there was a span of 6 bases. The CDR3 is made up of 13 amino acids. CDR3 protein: CASRTGGANVLTF. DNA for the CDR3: TGTGCCAGCAGGACAGGTGGGGCCAACGTCCTGACTTTC.

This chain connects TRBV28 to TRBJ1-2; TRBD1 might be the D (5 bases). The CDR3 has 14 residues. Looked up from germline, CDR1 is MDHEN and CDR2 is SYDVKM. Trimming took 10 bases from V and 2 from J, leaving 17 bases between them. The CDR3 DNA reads TGTGCCACCGATACCAGGGTTCTAAACTATGGCTACACCTTC. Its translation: CATDTRVLNYGYTF.

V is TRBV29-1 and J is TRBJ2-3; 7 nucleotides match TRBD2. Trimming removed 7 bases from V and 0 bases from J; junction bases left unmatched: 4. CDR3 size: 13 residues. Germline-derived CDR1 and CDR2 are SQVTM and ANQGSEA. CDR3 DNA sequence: TGCAGCGGGCGGGGGATTAGCACAGATACGCAGTATTTT. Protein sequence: CSGRGISTDTQYF.

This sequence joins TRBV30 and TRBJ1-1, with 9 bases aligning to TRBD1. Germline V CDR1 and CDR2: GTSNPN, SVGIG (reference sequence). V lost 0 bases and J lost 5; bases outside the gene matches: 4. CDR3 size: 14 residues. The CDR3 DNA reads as TGTGCCTGGAGTGTTATCGGGACAGGGACTGAAGCTTTCTTT. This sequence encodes CAWSVIGTGTEAFF.

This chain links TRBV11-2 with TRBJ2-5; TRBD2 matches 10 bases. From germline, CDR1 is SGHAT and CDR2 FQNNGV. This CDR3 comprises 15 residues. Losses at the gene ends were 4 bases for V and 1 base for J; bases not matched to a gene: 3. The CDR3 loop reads CASSSSGGAQETQYF. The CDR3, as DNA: TGTGCCAGCAGCTCCAGCGGGGGGGCCCAAGAGACCCAGTACTTC.

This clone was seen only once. CDR3 sequence: CASSRDYGSGEQYF. DNA for the CDR3: TGTGCCAGCAGCCGAGACTACGGGTCTGGCGAGCAGTACTTC. This chain joins TRBV7-9 and TRBJ2-7; maybe TRBD2 (5 bases). The V end lost 5 bases, the J end lost 6 bases, and 17 bases lay between the germline ends. The germline gives CDR1 SEHNR, CDR2 FQNEAQ (reference sequence). CDR3 size: 14 residues.

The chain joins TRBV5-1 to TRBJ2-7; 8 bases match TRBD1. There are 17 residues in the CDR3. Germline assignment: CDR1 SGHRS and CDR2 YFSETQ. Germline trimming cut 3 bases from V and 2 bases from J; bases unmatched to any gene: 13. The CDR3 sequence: CASSYAGLTGATYEQYF. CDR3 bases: TGCGCCAGCAGCTATGCCGGACTGACAGGGGCCACCTACGAGCAGTACTTC.

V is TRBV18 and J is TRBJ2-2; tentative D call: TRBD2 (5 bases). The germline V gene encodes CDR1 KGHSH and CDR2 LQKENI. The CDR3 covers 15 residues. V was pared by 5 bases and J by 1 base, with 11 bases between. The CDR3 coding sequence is TGTGCCAGCTCATCAGGACTGGTGAACACCGGGGAGCTGTTTTTT. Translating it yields CASSSGLVNTGELFF.

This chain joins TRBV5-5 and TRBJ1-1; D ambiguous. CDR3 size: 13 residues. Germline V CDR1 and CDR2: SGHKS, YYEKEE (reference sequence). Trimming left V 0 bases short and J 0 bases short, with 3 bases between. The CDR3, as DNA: TGTGCCAGCAGCTTGGATATGAACACTGAAGCTTTCTTT. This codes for CASSLDMNTEAFF.

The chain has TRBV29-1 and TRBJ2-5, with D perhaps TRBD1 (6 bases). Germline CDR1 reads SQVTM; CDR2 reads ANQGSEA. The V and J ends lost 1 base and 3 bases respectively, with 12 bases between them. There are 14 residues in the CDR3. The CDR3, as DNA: TGCAGCGTTGAAGTTTTTGGGGGCGAAGAGACCCAGTACTTC. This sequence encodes CSVEVFGGEETQYF.

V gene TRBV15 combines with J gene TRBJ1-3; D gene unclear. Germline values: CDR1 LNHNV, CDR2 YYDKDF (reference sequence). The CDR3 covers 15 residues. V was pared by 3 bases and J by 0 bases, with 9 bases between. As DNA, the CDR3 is TGTGCCACCAGCAGGAGCTTGAGCTCTGGAAACACCATATATTTT. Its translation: CATSRSLSSGNTIYF.